The 25 T cell receptor beta chains presented below share a single source sample, sequenced in a study of vaccination effects on CD4 cells after COVID-19. The ViraFEST assay expanded antigen-specific CD4+ T cells with viral peptide pools before sequencing. Isolation of CD4+ T cells took place after 10 days of culture. This table comes from immunoSEQ multiplex PCR, and its TCRdb copy is limited to in-frame clones, with some not included. The sample consists of about 79,000 clones, approximately 74% of them appearing once. Antigens for these TCRs are unknown. The material was CD4+ T cells from PBMCs cultured with HCoV-229E spike peptides, obtained before COVID-19 vaccination. All receptors come from a human donor who received a COVID-19 vaccine.

The gene calls are TRBV5-1 and TRBJ2-6; 9 positions agree with TRBD1. With V trimmed by 2 bases and J by 2 bases, 2 bases remained unmatched. CDR1 is SGHRS, CDR2 YFSETQ, per germline. The CDR3 runs 16 residues. In DNA form, the CDR3 reads TGCGCCAGCAGCTTCCGGGACAGGGCTGGGGCCAACGTCCTGACTTTC. Translating gives CASSFRDRAGANVLTF.

J is TRBJ1-4 and V is TRBV5-1; D call uncertain. Germline V gene lookup returns CDR1 SGHRS and CDR2 YFSETQ. Trimming cost V 5 bases and J 0 bases, with 8 bases left between them. The CDR3 loop spans 14 amino acids. The CDR3 nucleotides read TGCGCCAGCAGACAGACTACAACTAATGAAAAACTGTTTTTT. It codes for CASRQTTTNEKLFF.

This sequence joins TRBV2 and TRBJ2-7, with D perhaps TRBD1 or TRBD2 (5 bases each). The CDR3 covers 13 residues. From germline, CDR1 is SNHLY and CDR2 FYNNEI. The V end lost 7 bases, the J end lost 3 bases, and 13 bases lay between the germline ends. The CDR3 here is CASKRDQNYEQYV. In DNA, the CDR3 is TGTGCCAGCAAAAGGGACCAGAACTACGAGCAGTACGTC.

This chain links TRBV10-3 with TRBJ1-2, with a tentative D call TRBD1 (6 bases). Germline-derived CDR1 and CDR2 are ENHRY and SYGVKD. Trimming took off 7 bases at V and 7 bases at J, with 19 bases between the two ends. CDR3 length equals 14 residues. CDR3 bases: TGTGCCATCAATAACAGGGCGTGGGATGTTGGCTACACCTTC. Residues: CAINNRAWDVGYTF.

The V gene is TRBV2, the J gene TRBJ1-1, with D unclear. The germline CDR1 and CDR2 sequences are SNHLY and FYNNEI. The CDR3 totals 14 residues. V was trimmed by 6 bases and J by 10 bases, leaving 21 bases between them. This chain's CDR3 is CASSLIGSSLGAFF. The CDR3 bases are TGTGCCAGCAGCCTTATAGGATCTTCTCTTGGAGCTTTCTTT.

The gene calls are TRBV7-2 and TRBJ2-2; 9 bases fit TRBD1. Germline V gives CDR1 SGHTA, CDR2 FQGNSA. V was clipped by 5 bases and J by 7 bases; unmatched bases: 5. There are 14 residues in the CDR3. The CDR3 nucleotides are TGTGCCAGCAGCATAGGGACAGGGAGCGGGGAGCTGTTTTTT. It translates to CASSIGTGSGELFF.

The chain links TRBV18 to TRBJ1-1; 8 positions match TRBD1. Looked up from germline, CDR1 is KGHSH and CDR2 is LQKENI. The CDR3 is 15 residues long. Trimming at V came to 5 bases and at J to 11 bases, leaving 16 bases not matched to a gene. The CDR3 DNA is TGTGCCAGCTCAACCAGTCAGGGGGCGGTGAGTGGGGCTTTCTTT. As protein: CASSTSQGAVSGAFF.

The chain carries TRBV5-1 and TRBJ1-5; D may be TRBD1 (5 bases). V was shortened by 0 bases and J by 5 bases, with 9 bases between the two germline ends. The CDR3 has 14 amino acids. CDR1 is SGHRS and CDR2 is YFSETQ in the germline V gene. CDR3 nucleotide sequence: TGCGCCAGCAGCTTGGGGGGGAGGGATCAGCCCCAGCATTTT. Protein sequence: CASSLGGRDQPQHF.

This rearrangement joins TRBV5-1 to TRBJ2-3; 7 positions agree with TRBD2. V gave up 4 bases and J gave up 2 bases; unmatched junction bases: 7. Germline values: CDR1 SGHRS, CDR2 YFSETQ. CDR3 size: 15 residues. The CDR3 DNA follows: TGCGCCAGCAGCCTTCGGACTAGGGACACAGATACGCAGTATTTT. Protein: CASSLRTRDTDTQYF. Variable domain in full (rest from reference TRBV5-1 and TRBJ2-3): KAGVTQTPRYLIKTRGQQVTLSCSPISGHRSVSWYQQTPGQGLQFLFEYFSETQRNKGNFPGRFSGRQFSNSRSEMNVSTLELGDSALYLCASSLRTRDTDTQYFGPGTRLTVL.

CDR3 in amino acids: CASSPVGEHTGELFF. In DNA, the CDR3 is TGTGCCAGCTCACCCGTCGGGGAGCACACCGGGGAGCTGTTTTTT. The rearrangement links TRBV18 to TRBJ2-2, with D perhaps TRBD2 (5 bases). V was cut by 3 bases and J by 3 bases, with 11 bases left in between. Looked up from germline, CDR1 is KGHSH and CDR2 is LQKENI. The CDR3 is 15 amino acids.

The rearrangement uses TRBV5-1 and TRBJ1-6; D gene ambiguous. Germline V gene lookup returns CDR1 SGHRS and CDR2 YFSETQ. The length of the CDR3 is 16 residues. V lost 3 bases and J 5 bases, leaving 15 bases between the germline ends. In DNA, the CDR3 is TGCGCCAGCAGCTCCCGCCCGGGTCTCGATAATTCACCCCTCCACTTT. Translated, it gives CASSSRPGLDNSPLHF.

The chain recombines TRBV24-1 with TRBJ2-5; D is perhaps TRBD1 (6 bases). The CDR3 sequence is 15 residues long. V was shortened by 3 bases and J by 3 bases, with 13 bases between the two germline ends. Germline CDR1 reads KGHDR; CDR2 reads SFDVKD. The CDR3 protein is CATSDPRGPEETQYF. The CDR3 DNA sequence: TGTGCCACCAGTGATCCCAGGGGACCGGAAGAGACCCAGTACTTC.

The chain couples TRBV5-1 to TRBJ2-1; 9 nucleotides match TRBD1. This CDR3 spans 15 amino acids. Germline V gene lookup returns CDR1 SGHRS and CDR2 YFSETQ. Trimming removed 0 bases from V and 5 bases from J; junction bases left unmatched: 3. DNA for the CDR3: TGCGCCAGCAGCTTGGGCGGGACAGGGCACAATGAGCAGTTCTTC. Amino acid sequence: CASSLGGTGHNEQFF.

This rearrangement joins TRBV4-2 to TRBJ2-3; D may be TRBD1 or TRBD2 (5 bases each). From germline, CDR1 is LGHNA and CDR2 YNFKEQ. The CDR3 is 16 residues long. V was cut by 0 bases and J by 1 base, with 11 bases left in between. The CDR3 bases are TGTGCCAGCAGCCAAGATCTAGGGACCGGCACAGATACGCAGTATTTT. It codes for CASSQDLGTGTDTQYF.

The chain links TRBV11-2 to TRBJ2-3; D is unclear. Trimming stripped 5 bases from V and 3 bases from J, with 6 bases between. The CDR3 contains 12 residues. The V gene's germline CDR1 is SGHAT and CDR2 FQNNGV. The CDR3 spells CASSQPTDTQYF. CDR3 coding DNA: TGTGCCAGCAGCCAACCGACAGATACGCAGTATTTT.

The chain recombines TRBV29-1 with TRBJ1-2; a weak D match, TRBD1 (6 bases). The CDR3 consists of 14 residues. Trimming took 3 bases from V and 4 from J, leaving 15 bases between them. Germline V gene sequence: CDR1 SQVTM, CDR2 ANQGSEA. CDR3 sequence (DNA): TGCAGCGTTGAGTTGGGCAGGGGCGGCTATGGCTACACCTTC. Translation: CSVELGRGGYGYTF.

The chain joins TRBV5-1 to TRBJ2-3; D may correspond to TRBD1 or TRBD2 (5 bases each). Germline V gene data show CDR1 as SGHRS and CDR2 as YFSETQ. The V end lost 6 bases, the J end lost 0 bases, and 11 bases lay between the germline ends. The CDR3 spans 14 residues. The CDR3, as DNA: TGCGCCAGCACTCCGGGACGGAGCACAGATACGCAGTATTTT. This encodes CASTPGRSTDTQYF. The full variable domain, completed using reference TRBV5-1 and TRBJ2-3, is KAGVTQTPRYLIKTRGQQVTLSCSPISGHRSVSWYQQTPGQGLQFLFEYFSETQRNKGNFPGRFSGRQFSNSRSEMNVSTLELGDSALYLCASTPGRSTDTQYFGPGTRLTVL.

The chain recombines TRBV2 with TRBJ1-6, with no clear D. V was clipped by 8 bases and J by 9 bases, with 20 bases between them. Germline V gene sequence: CDR1 SNHLY, CDR2 FYNNEI. The CDR3 is made up of 15 amino acids. CDR3 sequence (DNA): TGTGCCAGCTACCCCCGGGTGGGTTCGGGTTCACCCCTCCACTTT. It translates to CASYPRVGSGSPLHF.

The chain combines TRBV6-4 with TRBJ2-3; no firm D call. CDR1 MRHNA and CDR2 SNTAGT come from the germline V gene. The CDR3 is 15 residues long. Trimming took 7 bases from V and 1 from J, leaving 15 bases between them. CDR3 bases: TGTGCCAGCACATTTACCCTTGTGGGCACAGATACGCAGTATTTT. Translated: CASTFTLVGTDTQYF.

J is TRBJ2-5 and V is TRBV28, with 7 bases aligning to TRBD2. The CDR3 extends over 16 amino acids. With 5 bases clipped from V and 7 bases from J, the junction kept 16 bases outside the gene matches. Germline V gene lookup returns CDR1 MDHEN and CDR2 SYDVKM. CDR3 sequence reads: CASSLSPRGREGTQYF. DNA for the CDR3: TGTGCCAGCAGTCTTTCACCCCGAGGGAGGGAAGGGACCCAGTACTTC.

The rearrangement uses TRBV9 and TRBJ2-5; a possible D gene is TRBD1 (7 bases). Trimming cost V 4 bases and J 5 bases, with 21 bases left between them. The CDR3 has 16 amino acids. Germline CDR1 reads SGDLS; CDR2 reads YYNGEE. Written as DNA, the CDR3 is TGTGCCAGCAGCCCTCCCCTCGGAGGGGGCTTTGAGACCCAGTACTTC. Protein: CASSPPLGGGFETQYF.

There are a few counts of this clone. The rearrangement joins TRBV5-4 to TRBJ2-3, with 12 bases lining up with TRBD1. The CDR3 runs 14 residues. J gave up 3 bases and V 7 bases, and 3 bases lay outside the gene matches. CDR1 and CDR2 (germline): SGHNT, YYREEE (reference sequence). CDR3 sequence (DNA): TGTGCCAGCGGGACAGGGGGCGAGACAGATACGCAGTATTTT. Amino acids: CASGTGGETDTQYF.

The chain joins TRBV6-2 or TRBV6-3 to TRBJ2-3, with TRBD1 as a possible D gene (6 bases). The CDR3 is 15 amino acids. Germline V gives CDR1 MNHEY, CDR2 SVGEGT. Trimming took off 4 bases at V and 2 bases at J, with 13 bases between the two ends. CDR3 residues: CASSSRQDLTDTQYF. The DNA of the CDR3 is TGTGCCAGCAGTTCACGACAGGACCTCACAGATACGCAGTATTTT.

The V and J genes are TRBV7-9 and TRBJ2-7; 9 positions agree with TRBD1. Germline trimming cut 5 bases from V and 6 bases from J; bases unmatched to any gene: 5. In germline, CDR1 is SEHNR, CDR2 FQNEAQ (reference sequence). The CDR3 totals 13 residues. CDR3 loop: CASSTGQGLEQYV. The CDR3 DNA reads as TGTGCCAGCAGCACGGGACAGGGCCTCGAGCAGTACGTC.

The chain recombines TRBV6-6 with TRBJ1-3, with D unclear. This CDR3 spans 13 amino acids. Germline V gene sequence: CDR1 MNHNY, CDR2 SVGAGI (reference sequence). V was cut by 2 bases and J by 0 bases, with 2 bases left in between. CDR3 region: CASSYVSGNTIYF. In nucleotides, the CDR3 is TGTGCCAGCAGTTACGTCTCTGGAAACACCATATATTTT.